This passage covers 20 T cell receptor beta chains from one sample sequenced in a study of esophageal squamous cell carcinoma under preoperative chemotherapy. Time point here: after preoperative PTX-NDP chemotherapy. TCRdb reprocessed the PCR reads via MiXCR and lists one record per CDR3 protein. The table has roughly 20,000 distinct CDR3 sequences, about 43% seen once. The material was obtained from a patient given preoperative chemotherapy. These receptors came from a human donor with esophageal squamous cell carcinoma. The donor label of this sample is uncertain.

The chain links TRBV18 to TRBJ2-2; TRBD1 matches at 11 bases. V gave up 5 bases and J gave up 4 bases; unmatched junction bases: 3. The germline gives CDR1 KGHSH, CDR2 LQKENI. This CDR3 comprises 15 residues. The CDR3 DNA sequence: TGTGCCAGCTCAACCGGGACAGGGGGCACCGGGGAGCTGTTTTTT. Translation: CASSTGTGGTGELFF.

This clonotype was seen a handful of times. The rearrangement joins TRBV7-2 to TRBJ2-2, with D uncertain. This CDR3 comprises 12 residues. Trimming removed 3 bases at V and 4 bases at J, with 3 bases between. Germline assignment: CDR1 SGHTA and CDR2 FQGNSA. The CDR3 is CASSFFTGELFF. As DNA, the CDR3 is TGTGCCAGCAGCTTCTTCACCGGGGAGCTGTTTTTT.

Notes on this clonotype: A read error is likely, as this CDR3 ends without the conserved phenylalanine or tryptophan. The limits of the CDR3 on the DNA are not certain, so only TCRdb's listed CDR3 is given. J is TRBJ2-5 and V is TRBV7-3; the table's D call TRBD1 went unverified against the DNA. The germline CDR1 and CDR2 sequences are SGHTA and FQGTGA. Including both end residues, the CDR3 is 20 amino acids long. The CDR3 loop reads CASSLRDIRDRVPYEQYFGP.

This clonotype was observed at least ten times. This chain connects TRBV24-1 to TRBJ1-1; 9 bases fit TRBD1. V lost 7 bases to trimming and J lost 0 bases; unmatched junction nucleotides: 5. This CDR3 has 15 residues. The V gene's germline CDR1 is KGHDR and CDR2 SFDVKD. The CDR3 nucleotides are TGTGCCACCAGAGGGACAGGGACTTTGAACACTGAAGCTTTCTTT. Its protein is CATRGTGTLNTEAFF.

Comments on this clonotype: A read error may account for a junction end that differs from germline. The chain is built from TRBV7-3 and TRBJ2-4, with 10 bases matching TRBD2. The CDR3 totals 15 residues. Germline CDR1 and CDR2: SGHTA and FQGTGA. The CDR3 loop reads CASSATSGDKDIQYF. The CDR3 DNA reads TGTGCCAGCAGCGCTACTAGCGGGGACAAAGACATTCAGTATTTC.

The sample holds one count of this clonotype. The junction differs from germline at one of its ends, possibly a read error. The gene calls are TRBV25-1 and TRBJ2-5; TRBD2 aligns across 8 bases. Germline-derived CDR1 and CDR2 are MGHDK and SYGVNS. CDR3 length: 16 residues. CDR3 DNA: TGTGCCAGCGGGGGTGACGGGGGGGGGGCCCAAGATACCCAGTACTTC. Amino acids: CASGGDGGGAQDTQYF.

The chain has TRBV6-1 and TRBJ2-3; 14 positions agree with TRBD2. Gene TRBJ2-1 matches the end of the DNA better, so the J call may be wrong. In germline, CDR1 is MNHNS, CDR2 SASEGT. The CDR3 has 15 amino acids. For the CDR3, the DNA is TGTGCCAGCGAGAGGACTAGCGGGAGGACCAATGAGCAGTTCTTC. Encoded protein: CASERTSGRTNEQFF.

The CDR3: CASSGTGLDEQFF. The CDR3 DNA is TGCGCCAGCAGTGGGACAGGGTTGGATGAGCAGTTCTTC. This chain uses TRBV10-1 with TRBJ2-1, with TRBD1 matching 8 bases. Germline CDR1 is WNHNN and CDR2 is SYGVQD (reference sequence). The ends lost 4 bases at V and 8 bases at J; junction bases unmatched: 4. CDR3 size: 13 residues.

The V gene is TRBV6-5, the J gene TRBJ2-7, with D possibly matching TRBD2 (5 bases). Germline CDR1 MNHEY, CDR2 SVGAGI. Trimming pared 0 bases from V and 5 bases from J, leaving 11 bases between. The CDR3 totals 14 residues. The CDR3 nucleotides are TGTGCCAGCAGTTACTCTGGGGTCGGGAACGAGCAGTACTTC. Residues: CASSYSGVGNEQYF.

Many counts were recorded for this clonotype. The rearrangement links TRBV7-2 to TRBJ2-5; 8 bases map to TRBD1. Germline V gene data show CDR1 as SGHTA and CDR2 as FQGNSA. The CDR3 spans 16 residues. Trimming cost V 1 base and J 2 bases; bases outside gene matches: 6. The DNA of the CDR3 is TGTGCCAGCAGCTTAGAGGCCAGGGGGCTTCAAGAGACCCAGTACTTC. Its protein product is CASSLEARGLQETQYF.

The sample holds many counts of this clonotype. J is TRBJ2-5 and V is TRBV12-5; D perhaps matches TRBD2 (7 bases). The CDR3 is made up of 14 amino acids. Germline V CDR1 and CDR2: LGHNT, FRNRAP. The V and J ends lost 3 bases and 4 bases respectively, with 12 bases between them. This CDR3 reads CASGLGGGRETQYF. The CDR3 DNA follows: TGTGCTAGTGGTTTAGGCGGGGGCAGAGAGACCCAGTACTTC.

V usage is TRBV7-9 and J usage is TRBJ2-3; 13 positions match TRBD2. The J call may be mistaken, given a closer DNA end match to TRBJ2-1. Germline CDR1 and CDR2: SEHNR and FQNEAQ (reference sequence). The CDR3 extends over 14 amino acids. CDR3 sequence reads: CASSRTSGSYEQFF. DNA of the CDR3: TGTGCCAGCAGCCGGACTAGCGGGAGCTACGAGCAGTTCTTC.

Points on this clonotype: Germline and junction disagree at one end, which may indicate a read error. The chain links TRBV7-3 to TRBJ2-4; 9 nucleotides align to TRBD2. CDR3 length: 14 residues. CDR1 and CDR2 from the germline V gene are SGHTA and FQGTGA. This chain's CDR3 is CGSRRGLAKDTQYF. The CDR3 region has the DNA TGCGGCAGCAGGCGGGGACTAGCCAAAGACACGCAGTACTTC.

This clonotype occurred once. The chain recombines TRBV28 with TRBJ2-5; D remains ambiguous. The DNA matches TRBJ2-7 better at its end, which makes the J call doubtful. Germline lookup yields CDR1 MDHEN and CDR2 SYDVKM. The CDR3 length is 11 residues. The CDR3 DNA is TGTGCCAGCAGCACATCCTACGAGCAGTACTTC. Translation: CASSTSYEQYF.

This clonotype is medium-sized (0.01 to 0.1%) by share. The chain joins TRBV7-9 to TRBJ2-5; D unclear. CDR3 length: 16 amino acids. Germline V lookup: CDR1 SEHNR, CDR2 FQNEAQ (reference sequence). Trimming took off 4 bases at V and 11 bases at J, with 26 bases between the two ends. The CDR3, as DNA: TGTGCCAGCAGCTCAGACTTGGGCTCCTCAGCTTCGGAGCAGTACTTC. Amino acids: CASSSDLGSSASEQYF.

The chain employs TRBV7-8 and TRBJ1-1; TRBD1 matches 7 bases. From germline, CDR1 is SGHVS and CDR2 FQNEAQ. The V and J ends lost 6 bases and 4 bases, in that order; junction bases with no gene match: 5. This CDR3 contains 13 residues. CDR3 DNA: TGTGCCAGCAGTACAGGGGTTGTCACTGAAGCTTTCTTT. Translation gives CASSTGVVTEAFF. The entire variable domain, with the rest obtained from reference TRBV7-8 and TRBJ1-1, is as follows: GAGVSQSPRYKVAKRGQDVALRCDPISGHVSLFWYQQALGQGPEFLTYFQNEAQLDKSGLPSDRFFAERPEGSVSTLKIQRTQQEDSAVYLCASSTGVVTEAFFGQGTRLTVV.

At least ten counts were recorded for this clonotype. This rearrangement joins TRBV6-2 or TRBV6-3 to TRBJ2-4, with TRBD1 as a possible D gene (5 bases). This CDR3 comprises 18 residues. Germline values: CDR1 MNHEY, CDR2 SVGEGT. V was trimmed by 2 bases and J by 6 bases, leaving 23 bases between them. The CDR3 DNA is TGTGCCAGCAGTTACCCAGGACACGGAGCCACTGGGGTAAACATTCAGTACTTC. Its translation is CASSYPGHGATGVNIQYF.

The V call is TRBV7-9, the J call TRBJ1-4; 7 bases fit TRBD1. After removal of 5 bases from V and 4 bases from J, the junction contained 10 bases not matched to a gene. Germline loops: CDR1 SEHNR, CDR2 FQNEAQ (reference sequence). The CDR3 is 16 residues long. This CDR3 is CASSRRQGRGNEKLFF. The CDR3 DNA reads as TGTGCCAGCAGCCGACGACAGGGCAGGGGTAATGAAAAACTGTTTTTT.

This clonotype was counted only a few times. The chain joins TRBV20-1 to TRBJ2-2; 8 bases agree with TRBD2. Germline V gene lookup returns CDR1 DFQATT and CDR2 SNEGSKA (reference sequence). J lost 2 bases, V lost 5 bases, and 13 bases had no gene match. This CDR3 contains 17 residues. Here the CDR3 DNA reads TGCAGTGCTCCGGGAGAATCACTAGCGGTTAACACCGGGGAGCTGTTTTTT. It codes for CSAPGESLAVNTGELFF.

This clonotype was seen ten or more times. V and J are TRBV7-2 and TRBJ2-1, with 7 bases identical to TRBD2. CDR1 is SGHTA and CDR2 is FQGNSA in the germline V gene. V gave up 2 bases and J gave up 5 bases; unmatched junction bases: 12. This CDR3 comprises 17 residues. In DNA form, the CDR3 reads TGTGCCAGCAGCTTACCAACTTTCGGGGGGAGGAACAATGAGCAGTTCTTC. Its protein is CASSLPTFGGRNNEQFF.